One T cell receptor beta chain is described in this entry. This clonotype was observed at least ten times. Which antigen it targets is not known. Base qualities are not provided; no much larger clone lies one nucleotide away. This specimen belongs to a study of neurological immune-mediated disorders (dated by TCRdb to the late 2010s). Background for the entire study: Among the approximately 34 multiple sclerosis patients, relapsing-remitting MS accounted for about 31 and secondary progressive MS accounted for 3. The study compared peripheral blood TCR-beta repertoires of HTLV-I-associated myelopathy (HAM/TSP) patients, multiple sclerosis patients and healthy controls using UMI-based sequencing. The roughly 100 TCR-beta libraries covered PBMC samples along with longitudinal samples, technical triplicates, and paired sorted CD4+ and CD8+ T-cell subsets. The cohort comprised 68 subjects: approximately 15 HAM/TSP patients, some 35 multiple sclerosis patients and 20 or so healthy controls. On the study overall, not on this receptor specifically: No association of the MS cluster with clinical or MRI features was observed, and the need for larger cohorts was stated by the authors. Expanded clones from different subjects shared no identical CDR3 amino acid sequences, which suggests that TCR-beta repertoires were private in all groups. Phylogenetic analysis grouped repertoires from 18 of 34 MS patients into a cluster of related CDR3 sequences, suggesting a possible repertoire-level signature. TCR clonal expansion was greatest in HAM/TSP patients and smallest in MS patients, who ranked below even healthy controls.

cDNA was synthesized by template-switch 5'RACE using a primer carrying a 10-nucleotide random unique molecular identifier by which each TCR transcript was tagged. Each sequencing run produced over 190 million TCR-beta sequences covering 15-18 subjects. The RNeasy kit was used for extraction of total RNA. TCR-beta VDJ regions were amplified with primers for the TCR constant region and the 5'RACE anchor, using the KAPA Real-time Library Amplification kit. Sample indexes and Illumina adaptors were added in a first PCR, after which library yield was increased in a second PCR. After Ampure bead purification, the roughly 650 bp TCR product was size-selected on a 2% E-gel SizeSelection system. Before pooling, libraries had their quality checked on a Bioanalyzer, their concentration measured with Qubit, and their quantity determined with the Kapa Library Quantification kit. An Illumina HiSeq 2500 sequenced the libraries paired-end 2 x 150 bp. To increase sequence diversity, about 25-30% phiX was spiked into each library pool. On the study's bioinformatics: The UMI-based MiGEC pipeline processed quality-filtered reads and removed over 75% of raw TCR sequences during error correction. IMGT germline references were used for alignment of VDJ genes, and clonotypes were defined by a unique CDR3 amino acid sequence together with V-J genes. Clonal expansion, Shannon diversity, and CDR3 relatedness (CalcPairwiseDistances, ClusterSamples) were evaluated with VDJtools, and phylogenetic trees were built with CLCbio workbench. Using coefficient-of-variation modelling across technical triplicates, the study counted a clone as expanded if it had at least 8 unique UMIs. The public reads were quality trimmed at Q25 with fastp and then assembled into clones with MiXCR by TCRdb, keeping productive beta chains. Each CDR3 protein gets just one entry, which takes the most common genes and DNA from the rows behind it. The V and J calls were determined by TCRdb, not by the authors. Within this sample are about 80,000 distinct CDR3 sequences, with less than 5.5% of them counted one time only. The ten largest account for roughly 2.4% of the sample.

For unsorted PBMC libraries, 2 million PBMCs were used after storage in RNAlater at -80 degrees C until RNA extraction. The multiple sclerosis patients were enrolled in a US clinical protocol that evaluated disease progression with magnetic resonance imaging. Peripheral blood was subjected to Ficoll-Hypaque density gradient centrifugation to isolate PBMCs, which were then cryopreserved in liquid nitrogen. Via the germline V gene, CDR1 is SGHDN and CDR2 FVKESK. V was cut back by 2 bases and J by 1 base, leaving a gap of 9 bases between them. The CDR3, from cysteine to phenylalanine, totals 14 residues. Just the 42-base CDR3 DNA is kept, in frame starting at base 1.

This receptor was taken from a woman aged 30 to 39 with multiple sclerosis. The V and J segments used are TRBV14 and TRBJ2-7; no D segment can be confidently identified. The sequencing sample was made of PBMCs. CDR3 region: CASSQTWRSYEQYF. In nucleotides, the sequence is TGTGCCAGCAGCCAAACTTGGCGATCCTACGAGCAGTACTTC.